What follows is one TCR beta chain and its context. Antigen specificity is unknown. V was trimmed by 1 base and J by 7 bases, leaving 13 bases between them. CDR3 length equals 13 residues. Germline V gene data show CDR1 as SQVTM and CDR2 as ANQGSEA. These data come from a study of radiation and T cells in renal cell carcinoma. Notes on the study in general: No pretreatment tumor biopsies were available for baseline clonotypes. In blood, top tumor clones expanded by 2 weeks, shrinking by 4.

Regarding time point: blood 4 weeks post-SBRT, at nephrectomy. Documented treatment: 15 Gy SBRT to primary tumor, nephrectomy 4 weeks later. Nephrectomy followed 15 Gy stereotactic body radiation by 4 weeks. After SBRT, blood was collected at 2 and 4 weeks, plus baseline. Data came from immunoSEQ multiplex PCR; TCRdb stores just in-frame clones and leaves some out. The sample includes approximately 80,000 clones, nearly 90% of them seen just once. The gene calls are TRBV29-1 and TRBJ2-5, with a weak D call TRBD2 (6 bases). Sequences were derived from blood, sampled from a patient whose treatment included radiotherapy and nephrectomy. The TCR originated in a woman aged 70-85 years with renal cell carcinoma. In DNA form, the CDR3 reads TGCAGCGTTGAAGTGGGCGGGAAGAGGACCCAGTACTTC. The encoded protein is CSVEVGGKRTQYF.